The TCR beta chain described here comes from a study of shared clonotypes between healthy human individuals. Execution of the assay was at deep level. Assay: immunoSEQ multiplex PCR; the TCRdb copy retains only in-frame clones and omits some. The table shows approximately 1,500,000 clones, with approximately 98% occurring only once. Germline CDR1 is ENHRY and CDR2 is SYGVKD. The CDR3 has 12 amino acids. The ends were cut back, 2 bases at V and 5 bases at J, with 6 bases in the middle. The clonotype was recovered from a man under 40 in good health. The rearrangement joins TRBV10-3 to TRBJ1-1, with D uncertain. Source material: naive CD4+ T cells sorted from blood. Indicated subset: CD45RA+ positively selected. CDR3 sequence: CAISERSTEAFF. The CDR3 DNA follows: TGTGCCATCAGTGAGAGGAGTACTGAAGCTTTCTTT.